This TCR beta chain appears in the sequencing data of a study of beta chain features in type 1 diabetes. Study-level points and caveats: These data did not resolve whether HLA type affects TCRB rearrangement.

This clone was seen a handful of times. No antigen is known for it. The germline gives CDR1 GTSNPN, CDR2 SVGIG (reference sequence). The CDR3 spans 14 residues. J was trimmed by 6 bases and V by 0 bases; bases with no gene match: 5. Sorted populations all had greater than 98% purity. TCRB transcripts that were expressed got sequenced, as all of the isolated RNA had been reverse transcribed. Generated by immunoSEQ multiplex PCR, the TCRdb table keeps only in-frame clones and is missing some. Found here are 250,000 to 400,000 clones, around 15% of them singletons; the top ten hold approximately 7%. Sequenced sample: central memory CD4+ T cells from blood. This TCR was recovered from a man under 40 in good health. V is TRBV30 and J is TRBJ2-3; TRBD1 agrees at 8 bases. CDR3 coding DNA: TGTGCCTGGAGTGTATCCAGGGGGCGTGATACGCAGTATTTT. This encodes CAWSVSRGRDTQYF.